The 30 T cell receptor beta chains listed next were all sequenced from one sample in a study of blood T cell repertoires in COVID-19. The assay was immunoSEQ multiplex PCR, and TCRdb's table has in-frame clones only and misses some. In the table there are some 250,000 clones, around 88% of which are singletons. Material for sequencing was peripheral blood. The origin of the receptors is a man between 25 and 39 years old with active or convalescent COVID-19.

A single count supports this clone. The chain recombines TRBV7-2 with TRBJ2-7; 8 bases align to TRBD2. Germline V gives CDR1 SGHTA, CDR2 FQGNSA. The trim removed 0 bases at V and 2 bases at J, leaving 12 bases unmatched. The CDR3 spans 18 residues. The CDR3 protein is CASSLARPGLAATYEQYF. CDR3 bases: TGTGCCAGCAGCTTAGCCCGACCAGGACTAGCCGCCACCTACGAGCAGTACTTC.

The rearrangement uses TRBV7-9 and TRBJ2-5, with 9 bases fitting TRBD2. This CDR3 region has 16 residues. Looked up from germline, CDR1 is SEHNR and CDR2 is FQNEAQ (reference sequence). J was trimmed by 4 bases and V by 3 bases; bases with no gene match: 9. CDR3 sequence (DNA): TGTGCCAGCAGCTTTGAGGCGGGGGGGCCTAGAGAGACCCAGTACTTC. Its translation is CASSFEAGGPRETQYF.

The genes are TRBV18 and TRBJ1-5; D is possibly TRBD1 (5 bases). Trimming pared 1 base from V and 1 base from J, leaving 8 bases between. The germline V gene encodes CDR1 KGHSH and CDR2 LQKENI. The CDR3 loop spans 15 amino acids. The CDR3 nucleotides read TGTGCCAGCTCACCACAAGGGGTAAGCAATCAGCCCCAGCATTTT. Translation: CASSPQGVSNQPQHF.

This chain joins TRBV11-1 and TRBJ2-3; 9 bases line up with TRBD2. The CDR3 is 15 amino acids. V gave up 5 bases and J gave up 5 bases; unmatched junction bases: 8. Germline assignment: CDR1 SGHAT and CDR2 FQDESV (reference sequence). The CDR3 nucleotides read TGTGCCAGCAGCCTTCTAGCGGGGATACGAGATACGCAGTATTTT. This codes for CASSLLAGIRDTQYF.

The J gene is TRBJ2-3, the V gene TRBV5-4, with a tentative D call TRBD2 (5 bases). The V and J ends lost 6 bases and 0 bases respectively, with 17 bases between them. The CDR3 spans 16 residues. The V gene's germline CDR1 is SGHNT and CDR2 YYREEE (reference sequence). The CDR3 sequence is CASTETRAASTDTQYF. CDR3 DNA: TGTGCCAGCACCGAGACGAGGGCGGCAAGCACAGATACGCAGTATTTT.

The rearrangement joins TRBV7-9 to TRBJ2-7, with D possibly matching TRBD1 (5 bases). Trimming pared 5 bases from V and 3 bases from J, leaving 8 bases between. The CDR3 spans 12 residues. Germline lookup yields CDR1 SEHNR and CDR2 FQNEAQ (reference sequence). The CDR3 DNA reads TGTGCCAGCAGCGACGACAGCTACGAGCAGTACTTC. Its translation is CASSDDSYEQYF.

In its sample, this clone was seen many times. This sequence joins TRBV15 and TRBJ2-1; D gene uncertain. CDR1 is LNHNV and CDR2 is YYDKDF in the germline V gene (reference sequence). V gave up 0 bases and J gave up 6 bases, with 12 bases separating them. The length of the CDR3 is 15 residues. The CDR3 sequence: CATSREGEVVNEQFF. The CDR3 coding sequence is TGTGCCACCAGCAGAGAGGGTGAGGTGGTCAATGAGCAGTTCTTC.

This chain links TRBV6-6 with TRBJ2-7, with D possibly being TRBD1 (5 bases). The CDR3 sequence is 12 residues long. Trimming stripped 6 bases from V and 2 bases from J, with 8 bases between. The germline V gene has CDR1 MNHNY and CDR2 SVGAGI (reference sequence). This CDR3 reads CASRDTAYEQYF. CDR3 DNA sequence: TGTGCCAGCAGGGACACTGCCTACGAGCAGTACTTC.

V usage is TRBV19 and J usage is TRBJ1-1; the match to TRBD1 covers 7 bases. CDR3 size: 15 residues. CDR1 and CDR2 (germline): LNHDA, SQIVND (reference sequence). V shed 7 bases and J 4 bases; nucleotides not matched to a gene: 12. DNA for the CDR3: TGTGCCAGTACCATCTTTTCAGGGGGTGTCACTGAAGCTTTCTTT. Amino acids: CASTIFSGGVTEAFF. The full variable domain, completed using reference TRBV19 and TRBJ1-1, is DGGITQSPKYLFRKEGQNVTLSCEQNLNHDAMYWYRQDPGQGLRLIYYSQIVNDFQKGDIAEGYSVSREKKESFPLTVTSAQKNPTAFYLCASTIFSGGVTEAFFGQGTRLTVV.

This clone is a singleton in its sample. The rearrangement joins TRBV3-1 (or the pseudogene TRBV3-2) to TRBJ2-5; D may be TRBD2 (5 bases). The CDR3 is made up of 15 amino acids. Trimming took 0 bases from V and 4 from J, leaving 12 bases between them. In germline, CDR1 is LGHDT, CDR2 YNNKEL (reference sequence). Written as DNA, the CDR3 is TGTGCCAGCAGCCAAGATATGGCGGGTGGAGAGACCCAGTACTTC. This sequence encodes CASSQDMAGGETQYF.

V usage is TRBV20-1 and J usage is TRBJ2-5; tentatively, D is TRBD1 (6 bases). The CDR3 is 13 amino acids. The ends were cut back, 3 bases at V and 2 bases at J, with 10 bases in the middle. Germline V gene lookup returns CDR1 DFQATT and CDR2 SNEGSKA (reference sequence). CDR3 in amino acids: CSASWGRQETQYF. As DNA, the CDR3 is TGCAGTGCTAGTTGGGGGCGACAAGAGACCCAGTACTTC.

The chain is built from TRBV28 and TRBJ1-2; D unclear. Deletions cut 7 bases from V and 4 bases from J, with 10 bases between. There are 12 residues in the CDR3. Germline V CDR1 and CDR2: MDHEN, SYDVKM. DNA of the CDR3: TGTGCCAGCACCCACCCCGGCTATGGCTACACCTTC. Translation gives CASTHPGYGYTF.

This sequence joins TRBV29-1 and TRBJ2-2; the match to TRBD2 covers 13 bases. The V gene end was trimmed by 6 bases and the J gene end by 0 bases; junction bases not matched to a gene: 4. Germline V gene lookup returns CDR1 SQVTM and CDR2 ANQGSEA. The CDR3 loop spans 16 amino acids. The DNA for the CDR3 is TGCAGCGTGGGGGGACTAGCGGGGACGAACACCGGGGAGCTGTTTTTT. As protein: CSVGGLAGTNTGELFF.

The V and J genes are TRBV12-3 or TRBV12-4 and TRBJ2-2, with D tentatively TRBD2 (5 bases). The CDR3 consists of 13 residues. The V end was cut by 5 bases, the J end by 5 bases, with 9 bases between. The chain's CDR3 is CASSARGTGELFF. The CDR3 region has the DNA TGTGCCAGCAGTGCTCGGGGTACCGGGGAGCTGTTTTTT.

The chain couples TRBV9 to TRBJ2-2; 8 nucleotides match TRBD2. This CDR3 is built from 16 residues. J lost 4 bases, V lost 4 bases, and 9 bases had no gene match. Germline V CDR1 and CDR2: SGDLS, YYNGEE. In DNA form, the CDR3 reads TGTGCCAGCAGCACCCCCGGGGGGGTTTCCACCGGGGAGCTGTTTTTT. Residues: CASSTPGGVSTGELFF.

This clone has just one count. The rearrangement joins TRBV5-4 to TRBJ2-5; 8 bases fit TRBD1. Germline V CDR1 and CDR2: SGHNT, YYREEE (reference sequence). V was pared by 4 bases and J by 4 bases, with 6 bases of the junction left unmatched. This CDR3 has 14 residues. The CDR3: CASSRQGFGETQYF. The DNA for the CDR3 is TGTGCCAGCAGCAGACAGGGGTTCGGAGAGACCCAGTACTTC.

The DNA of the CDR3 is TGTGCCAGCAGTCATATGGGACAGGGCGATCAGCCCCAGCATTTT. It specifies CASSHMGQGDQPQHF. The chain has TRBV3-1 (or the pseudogene TRBV3-2) and TRBJ1-5, with 9 positions matching TRBD1. V shed 6 bases, J shed 5 bases, and the junction held 8 bases outside the gene matches. The CDR3 runs 15 residues. Per the germline V gene, CDR1 is LGHDT and CDR2 is YNNKEL (reference sequence).

The rearrangement joins TRBV6-1 to TRBJ2-5; tentative D call: TRBD1 (7 bases). The germline V and J ends were trimmed by 2 bases and 2 bases, with 9 bases remaining between them. This CDR3 contains 14 residues. The germline CDR1 and CDR2 sequences are MNHNS and SASEGT. The CDR3 DNA reads TGTGCCAGCAGTGAACAGGGGGGACAAGAGACCCAGTACTTC. Translated: CASSEQGGQETQYF.

As for this clone: Within the sample, other DNA sequences also encode this same CDR3. This sequence joins TRBV5-1 and TRBJ1-3; D call uncertain. Germline V gene sequence: CDR1 SGHRS, CDR2 YFSETQ. The V end lost 0 bases, the J end lost 1 base, and 8 bases lay between the germline ends. This CDR3 has 15 residues. The CDR3 DNA sequence: TGCGCCAGCAGCTTGGCCGGTGGTTCTGGAAACACCATATATTTT. This sequence encodes CASSLAGGSGNTIYF.

The V and J genes are TRBV2 and TRBJ1-2; unclear D gene. Trimming removed 2 bases from V and 7 bases from J, with 14 bases in between. This CDR3 comprises 14 residues. Looked up from germline, CDR1 is SNHLY and CDR2 is FYNNEI. CDR3: CASSENTPSGGYTF. The CDR3 coding sequence is TGTGCCAGCAGTGAAAACACCCCAAGTGGTGGCTACACCTTC.

This clone was observed a single time. The chain is built from TRBV6-5 and TRBJ1-2; D possibly corresponds to TRBD1 (6 bases). CDR1 MNHEY and CDR2 SVGAGI come from the germline V gene. Trimming left V 0 bases short and J 2 bases short, with 13 bases between. The CDR3 has 16 residues. The CDR3 bases are TGTGCCAGCAGTTACTCGACTTGGGGGCAGAACTATGGCTACACCTTC. Its translation is CASSYSTWGQNYGYTF.

The J gene is TRBJ1-2, the V gene TRBV6-2 or TRBV6-3; TRBD1 matches 9 bases. The junction had 5 bases not matched to a gene; V was cut back by 4 bases and J by 2 bases. The CDR3 consists of 15 residues. Germline V CDR1 and CDR2: MNHEY, SVGEGT. The CDR3 sequence is CASSSRQGVNYGYTF. The CDR3 DNA sequence: TGTGCCAGCAGTTCGCGACAGGGGGTAAACTATGGCTACACCTTC.

This clone was found once. V is TRBV19 and J is TRBJ1-1; TRBD1 agrees at 9 bases. The CDR3 runs to 14 residues. The V segment lost 8 bases and the J segment 7 bases; nucleotides outside the gene matches: 11. CDR1 is LNHDA and CDR2 is SQIVND in the germline V gene (reference sequence). CDR3: CASLQGALLGEAFF. The CDR3 coding sequence is TGTGCCAGTTTACAGGGGGCCCTTTTGGGTGAAGCTTTCTTT. Filled out from reference TRBV19 and TRBJ1-1, the complete variable domain reads DGGITQSPKYLFRKEGQNVTLSCEQNLNHDAMYWYRQDPGQGLRLIYYSQIVNDFQKGDIAEGYSVSREKKESFPLTVTSAQKNPTAFYLCASLQGALLGEAFFGQGTRLTVV.

The genes are TRBV10-1 and TRBJ2-3, with D tentatively TRBD1 (6 bases). The CDR3 is 15 amino acids. V lost 2 bases to trimming and J lost 1 base, with 10 bases between them. Germline loops: CDR1 WNHNN, CDR2 SYGVQD (reference sequence). Here the CDR3 reads CASSETWTGTDTQYF. DNA of the CDR3: TGCGCCAGCAGTGAGACTTGGACAGGCACAGATACGCAGTATTTT.

The V and J genes are TRBV9 and TRBJ2-3; 10 nucleotides line up with TRBD2. This CDR3 is 15 amino acids long. Germline CDR1 reads SGDLS; CDR2 reads YYNGEE. J was trimmed by 1 base and V by 6 bases; bases with no gene match: 5. CDR3 sequence reads: CASKLTSGGTDTQYF. CDR3 in DNA: TGTGCCAGCAAACTTACTAGCGGGGGCACAGATACGCAGTATTTT.

The genes are TRBV6-6 and TRBJ1-2; 7 bases map to TRBD1. CDR1 and CDR2 (germline): MNHNY, SVGAGI (reference sequence). V gave up 4 bases and J gave up 7 bases; unmatched junction bases: 9. CDR3 length equals 14 residues. CDR3 residues: CASSSHDREPGYTF. CDR3 nucleotides: TGTGCCAGCAGTTCCCACGACAGGGAGCCTGGCTACACCTTC.

This sequence joins TRBV5-1 and TRBJ1-5, with 8 bases identical to TRBD1. Per germline, CDR1 SGHRS and CDR2 YFSETQ. V shed 4 bases, J shed 6 bases, and the junction held 6 bases outside the gene matches. CDR3 length: 14 residues. CDR3 protein: CASSQGQEGQPQHF. CDR3 sequence (DNA): TGCGCCAGCAGCCAGGGACAGGAGGGTCAGCCCCAGCATTTT.

This rearrangement joins TRBV5-1 to TRBJ1-2, with 8 bases that match TRBD1. The CDR3 sequence is 15 residues long. Losses at the gene ends were 4 bases for V and 4 bases for J; bases not matched to a gene: 9. Per the germline V gene, CDR1 is SGHRS and CDR2 is YFSETQ. CDR3 protein: CASSPEQGVVYGYTF. CDR3 nucleotide sequence: TGCGCCAGCAGCCCCGAACAGGGGGTCGTCTATGGCTACACCTTC.

Here the CDR3 DNA reads TGTGCCAGCAGCTTATATAGATTAACGGGGGACTTTAGCTCCTACGAGCAGTACTTC. Its translation is CASSLYRLTGDFSSYEQYF. V gene TRBV13 combines with J gene TRBJ2-7; the D gene is possibly TRBD2 (6 bases). This CDR3 comprises 19 residues. V was trimmed by 2 bases and J by 0 bases, leaving 23 bases between them. CDR1 is PRHDT, CDR2 FYEKMQ, per germline (reference sequence).

The gene calls are TRBV7-2 and TRBJ1-2; D is ambiguous. The CDR3 consists of 15 residues. CDR1 is SGHTA, CDR2 FQGNSA, per germline. V lost 2 bases and J 4 bases, leaving 14 bases between the germline ends. CDR3: CASSLSRGTVYGYTF. DNA for the CDR3: TGTGCCAGCAGCTTATCTCGGGGTACGGTCTATGGCTACACCTTC.